Each of the 14 T cell receptor beta chains below was sequenced from the same sample in a study of blood T cell repertoires in COVID-19. Profiled with immunoSEQ multiplex PCR; TCRdb holds only in-frame clones, not every one. The table has about 92,000 clones, about 70% seen once. Sequencing was carried out using peripheral blood. The receptors here all came from an older woman in a cohort sampled during active or convalescent COVID-19.

The V call is TRBV19, the J call TRBJ2-3; 8 bases line up with TRBD1. Unmatched junction bases numbered 6, after V lost 3 bases and J lost 7 bases. Germline V gives CDR1 LNHDA, CDR2 SQIVND (reference sequence). The CDR3 spans 14 residues. As DNA, the CDR3 is TGTGCCAGTAGTATGGACAGGGATTCAAATACGCAGTATTTT. Its translation: CASSMDRDSNTQYF. The full variable domain, with the rest looked up from reference TRBV19 and TRBJ2-3, is DGGITQSPKYLFRKEGQNVTLSCEQNLNHDAMYWYRQDPGQGLRLIYYSQIVNDFQKGDIAEGYSVSREKKESFPLTVTSAQKNPTAFYLCASSMDRDSNTQYFGPGTRLTVL.

This chain connects TRBV3-1 (or the pseudogene TRBV3-2) to TRBJ2-5, with 14 bases that match TRBD2. The CDR3 is made up of 16 amino acids. In germline, CDR1 is LGHDT, CDR2 YNNKEL (reference sequence). Trimming cost V 4 bases and J 5 bases; bases outside gene matches: 6. CDR3 residues: CASSRGLAGGSETQYF. In nucleotides, the CDR3 is TGTGCCAGCAGCCGAGGACTAGCGGGGGGTAGTGAGACCCAGTACTTC.

The chain is built from TRBV28 and TRBJ2-1; D is possibly TRBD2 (6 bases). The CDR3 totals 15 residues. Trimming pared 4 bases from V and 8 bases from J, leaving 18 bases between. The V gene's germline CDR1 is MDHEN and CDR2 SYDVKM. The CDR3 is CASSYGTYLLHEQFF. CDR3 DNA: TGTGCCAGCAGTTACGGGACTTACCTTCTGCATGAGCAGTTCTTC.

The chain carries TRBV2 and TRBJ1-3; D remains ambiguous. V lost 9 bases and J lost 0, with 15 bases in between. CDR3 size: 15 residues. Germline V lookup: CDR1 SNHLY, CDR2 FYNNEI. The CDR3 protein is CASGSPLNSGNTIYF. Here the CDR3 DNA reads TGTGCCAGTGGGAGCCCGTTAAACTCTGGAAACACCATATATTTT. The full variable domain, its missing parts supplied by reference TRBV2 and TRBJ1-3, is EPEVTQTPSHQVTQMGQEVILRCVPISNHLYFYWYRQILGQKVEFLVSFYNNEISEKSEIFDDQFSVERPDGSNFTLKIRSTKLEDSAMYFCASGSPLNSGNTIYFGEGSWLTVV.

The chain combines TRBV24-1 with TRBJ2-3; 12 positions agree with TRBD2. J lost 0 bases, V lost 4 bases, and 1 base had no gene match. Germline lookup yields CDR1 KGHDR and CDR2 SFDVKD. This CDR3 is 16 amino acids long. The CDR3 sequence is CATSDGLAGSTDTQYF. The CDR3 DNA reads TGTGCCACCAGTGACGGACTAGCGGGGAGCACAGATACGCAGTATTTT.

The rearrangement uses TRBV6-4 and TRBJ2-1; 8 nucleotides match TRBD1. The CDR3 length is 16 residues. Trimming at V came to 6 bases and at J to 7 bases, leaving 14 bases not matched to a gene. Per germline, CDR1 MRHNA and CDR2 SNTAGT. DNA of the CDR3: TGTGCCAGCAGCTATTCGACAGGGGATTCAGTAAATGAGCAGTTCTTC. Amino acid sequence: CASSYSTGDSVNEQFF.

The chain has TRBV4-3 and TRBJ2-7, with TRBD2 matching over 12 bases. Germline V lookup: CDR1 LGHNA, CDR2 YSLEER. Losses at the gene ends were 1 base for V and 4 bases for J; bases not matched to a gene: 8. The CDR3 extends over 17 amino acids. CDR3 sequence: CASSQVHSSGGGYEQYF. Here the CDR3 DNA reads TGCGCCAGCAGCCAAGTGCATTCTAGCGGGGGGGGTTACGAGCAGTACTTC.

The chain has TRBV19 and TRBJ1-5; a weak D match, TRBD1 (5 bases). There are 15 residues in the CDR3. The germline gives CDR1 LNHDA, CDR2 SQIVND (reference sequence). Trimming stripped 7 bases from V and 3 bases from J, with 16 bases between. This CDR3 is CASTPLLGANQPQHF. The DNA of the CDR3 is TGTGCCAGTACCCCCTTGCTAGGGGCCAATCAGCCCCAGCATTTT.

A word on this clone: Other DNA sequences in the sample encode the same CDR3. V and J are TRBV5-4 and TRBJ1-3, with 8 nucleotides matching TRBD1. The junction had 3 bases not matched to a gene; V was cut back by 4 bases and J by 0 bases. Germline CDR1 and CDR2: SGHNT and YYREEE (reference sequence). There are 15 residues in the CDR3. CDR3 coding DNA: TGTGCCAGCAGCCGGACAGGGAGCTCTGGAAACACCATATATTTT. Translating gives CASSRTGSSGNTIYF.

The table lists this clone with a few counts. This chain joins TRBV10-3 and TRBJ1-6, with 7 bases fitting TRBD1. Germline assignment: CDR1 ENHRY and CDR2 SYGVKD. The ends lost 4 bases at V and 5 bases at J; junction bases unmatched: 8. This CDR3 is 16 amino acids long. The CDR3 is CAISVQGGRNNSPLHF. DNA for the CDR3: TGTGCCATCAGTGTCCAGGGGGGAAGGAATAATTCACCCCTCCACTTT.

This chain joins TRBV7-6 and TRBJ2-1; 7 bases fit TRBD1. The CDR3 is 14 residues long. V lost 3 bases and J lost 8; bases outside the gene matches: 7. Germline CDR1 SGHVS, CDR2 FNYEAQ. CDR3 nucleotide sequence: TGTGCCAGCAGCTTTAGCAGGGGGTCCCATGAGCAGTTCTTC. It yields the protein CASSFSRGSHEQFF.

CDR3 sequence: CASMRRENYGYTF. Written as DNA, the CDR3 is TGTGCCAGCATGAGGCGTGAAAACTATGGCTACACCTTC. The chain joins TRBV28 to TRBJ1-2; the D is unclear. Trimming pared 7 bases from V and 2 bases from J, leaving 11 bases between. Germline values: CDR1 MDHEN, CDR2 SYDVKM. This CDR3 is built from 13 residues.

This clone was seen repeatedly, ten times or more. The V gene is TRBV7-3, the J gene TRBJ2-7, with D maybe TRBD2 (6 bases). V lost 0 bases to trimming and J lost 6 bases, with 12 bases between them. Germline values: CDR1 SGHTA, CDR2 FQGTGA. The CDR3 sequence is 14 residues long. CDR3: CASSLTSQGGEQYF. The CDR3 DNA sequence: TGTGCCAGCAGCTTAACGTCCCAGGGAGGCGAGCAGTACTTC.

The chain carries TRBV29-1 and TRBJ2-1; possible D gene TRBD2, 5 bases. Germline V CDR1 and CDR2: SQVTM, ANQGSEA. This CDR3 has 12 amino acids. Here the CDR3 reads CSLRGWNNEQFF. CDR3 coding DNA: TGCAGTCTAAGAGGGTGGAACAATGAGCAGTTCTTC.